These 7 T cell receptor beta chains originate from one sample sequenced in a study of molecular identifiers for immune sequencing clone quantification. In TCRdb, the PCR reads were re-called with MiXCR into one record per CDR3 protein. The profile shows roughly 300,000 distinct CDR3 sequences, 24% of them singletons. Specimen: naive CD8+ T cells from blood, with Jurkat cell RNA spiked in. The subset here: FACS-sorted CD8+CD4-CCR7+CD45RA+ naive T cells. Receptor source: a human donor in good health. Some libraries in this study had Jurkat cell RNA spiked in.

The V gene is TRBV19, the J gene TRBJ1-5; no definite D call. This CDR3 region has 16 residues. Germline CDR1 reads LNHDA; CDR2 reads SQIVND (reference sequence). Trimming left V 1 base short and J 5 bases short, with 15 bases between. The CDR3 region has the DNA TGTGCCAGTAGTATAGTTGGTTACGCTCCTCATCAGCCCCAGCATTTT. Translation: CASSIVGYAPHQPQHF. Full variable domain (missing parts from reference TRBV19 and TRBJ1-5): DGGITQSPKYLFRKEGQNVTLSCEQNLNHDAMYWYRQDPGQGLRLIYYSQIVNDFQKGDIAEGYSVSREKKESFPLTVTSAQKNPTAFYLCASSIVGYAPHQPQHFGDGTRLSIL.

This clonotype was seen at least ten times. The chain carries TRBV7-6 and TRBJ2-7; 9 nucleotides agree with TRBD1. V lost 5 bases, J lost 4 bases, and 9 bases stayed unmatched. CDR3 length: 15 amino acids. The germline V gene has CDR1 SGHVS and CDR2 FNYEAQ. The CDR3 loop reads CASSPGTGSSYEQYF. The CDR3 nucleotides read TGTGCCAGCAGCCCCGGGACAGGGAGTAGTTACGAGCAGTACTTC.

The chain combines TRBV15 with TRBJ1-5; 7 bases align to TRBD1. V trimming: 3 bases; J trimming: 3 bases; junction bases outside the gene matches: 26. This CDR3 is 22 amino acids long. Germline V gene data show CDR1 as LNHNV and CDR2 as YYDKDF (reference sequence). CDR3 DNA: TGTGCCACCAGCAGGCCGCTGAGGGGGCATGAAGCCCTCGTTAGAGTCAATCAGCCCCAGCATTTT. Translation gives CATSRPLRGHEALVRVNQPQHF.

This clonotype was detected a few times. V and J are TRBV27 and TRBJ1-1; D remains ambiguous. Trimming pared 4 bases from V and 6 bases from J, leaving 12 bases between. Germline values: CDR1 MNHEY, CDR2 SMNVEV (reference sequence). The CDR3 spans 13 residues. DNA for the CDR3: TGTGCCAGCAGTTCCCTGGGCGAGGCTGAAGCTTTCTTT. It encodes CASSSLGEAEAFF.

This clonotype was seen more than once but under ten times. The chain employs TRBV4-2 and TRBJ1-2; a weak D match, TRBD1 (6 bases). Germline lookup yields CDR1 LGHNA and CDR2 YNFKEQ. V lost 2 bases and J lost 6, with 16 bases in between. CDR3 length: 15 amino acids. CDR3 DNA: TGTGCCAGCAGCCAAAGCCTAACAGGGTTCGATGGCTACACCTTC. Encoded protein: CASSQSLTGFDGYTF.

This clonotype was found a few times. J is TRBJ2-2 and V is TRBV4-1; D possibly corresponds to TRBD2 (5 bases). Per germline, CDR1 MGHRA and CDR2 YSYEKL. The CDR3 runs 14 residues. Trimming pared 1 base from V and 6 bases from J, leaving 9 bases between. CDR3 DNA sequence: TGCGCCAGCAGCCAAGGGCGGGTCTCCGGGGAGCTGTTTTTT. This encodes CASSQGRVSGELFF.

This clonotype was counted at least ten times. The CDR3 reads CASSWDNNQPQHF. CDR3 sequence (DNA): TGTGCCAGCAGCTGGGACAACAATCAGCCCCAGCATTTT. V usage is TRBV7-9 and J usage is TRBJ1-5; a possible D gene is TRBD1 (6 bases). The CDR3 sequence is 13 residues long. In germline, CDR1 is SEHNR, CDR2 FQNEAQ (reference sequence). Trimming shortened V by 4 bases and J by 3 bases, and 7 bases separated the two germline ends.